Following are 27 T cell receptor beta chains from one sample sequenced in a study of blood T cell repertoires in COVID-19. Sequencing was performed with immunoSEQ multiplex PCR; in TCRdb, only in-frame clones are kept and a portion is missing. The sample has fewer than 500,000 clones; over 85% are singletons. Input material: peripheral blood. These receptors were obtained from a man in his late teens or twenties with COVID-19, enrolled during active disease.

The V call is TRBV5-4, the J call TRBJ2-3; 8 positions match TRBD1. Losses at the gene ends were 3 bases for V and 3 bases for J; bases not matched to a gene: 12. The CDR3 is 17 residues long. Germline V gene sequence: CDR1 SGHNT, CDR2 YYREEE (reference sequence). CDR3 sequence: CASSSWTGSSKTDTQYF. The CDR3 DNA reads TGTGCCAGCAGCTCCTGGACAGGGTCGAGTAAGACAGATACGCAGTATTTT.

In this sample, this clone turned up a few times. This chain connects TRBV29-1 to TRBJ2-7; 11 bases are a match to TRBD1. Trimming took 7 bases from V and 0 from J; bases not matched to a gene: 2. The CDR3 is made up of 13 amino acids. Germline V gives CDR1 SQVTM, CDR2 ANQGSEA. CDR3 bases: TGCAGCGCCGGGACAGGGGGCTCCTACGAGCAGTACTTC. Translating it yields CSAGTGGSYEQYF.

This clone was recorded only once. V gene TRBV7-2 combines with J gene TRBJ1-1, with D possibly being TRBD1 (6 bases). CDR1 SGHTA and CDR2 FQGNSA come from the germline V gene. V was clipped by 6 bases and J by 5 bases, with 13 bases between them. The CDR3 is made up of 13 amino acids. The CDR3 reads CASRDTGRTEAFF. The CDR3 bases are TGTGCCAGCAGAGATACAGGGCGGACTGAAGCTTTCTTT.

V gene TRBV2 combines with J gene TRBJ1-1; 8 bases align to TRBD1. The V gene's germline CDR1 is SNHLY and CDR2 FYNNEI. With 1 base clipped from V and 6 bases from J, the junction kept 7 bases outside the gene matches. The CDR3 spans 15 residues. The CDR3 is CASSEERQGISEAFF. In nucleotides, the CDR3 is TGTGCCAGCAGTGAAGAAAGACAGGGGATCTCTGAAGCTTTCTTT.

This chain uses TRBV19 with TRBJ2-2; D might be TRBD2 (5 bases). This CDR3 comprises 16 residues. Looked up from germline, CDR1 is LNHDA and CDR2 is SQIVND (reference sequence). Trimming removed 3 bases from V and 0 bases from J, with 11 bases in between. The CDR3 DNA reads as TGTGCCAGTAGTATCGGAGGTAGTTCGAACACCGGGGAGCTGTTTTTT. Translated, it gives CASSIGGSSNTGELFF.

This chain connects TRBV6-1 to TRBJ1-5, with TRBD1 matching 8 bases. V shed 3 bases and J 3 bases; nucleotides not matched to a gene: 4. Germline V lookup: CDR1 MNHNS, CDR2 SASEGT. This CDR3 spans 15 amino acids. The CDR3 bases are TGTGCCAGCAGTGAGCGGGGACAGGTCAATCAGCCCCAGCATTTT. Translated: CASSERGQVNQPQHF.

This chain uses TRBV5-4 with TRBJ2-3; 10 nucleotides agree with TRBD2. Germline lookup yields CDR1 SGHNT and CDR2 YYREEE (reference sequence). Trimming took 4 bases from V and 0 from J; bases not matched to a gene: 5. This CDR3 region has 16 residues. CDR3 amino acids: CASSRSSGGSTDTQYF. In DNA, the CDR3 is TGTGCCAGCAGCCGCTCTAGCGGGGGTAGCACAGATACGCAGTATTTT.

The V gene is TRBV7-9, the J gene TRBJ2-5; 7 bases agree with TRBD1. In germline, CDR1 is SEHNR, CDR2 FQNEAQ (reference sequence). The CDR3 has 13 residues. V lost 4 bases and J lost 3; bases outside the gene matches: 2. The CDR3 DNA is TGTGCCAGCAGCTACGACAGGGAAGAGACCCAGTACTTC. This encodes CASSYDREETQYF.

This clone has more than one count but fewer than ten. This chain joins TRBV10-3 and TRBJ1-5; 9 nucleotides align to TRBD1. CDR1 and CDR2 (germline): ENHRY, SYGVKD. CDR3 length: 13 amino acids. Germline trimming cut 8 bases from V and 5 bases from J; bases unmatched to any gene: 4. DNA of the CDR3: TGTGCCATCGGGGACAGGGAGCATCAGCCCCAGCATTTT. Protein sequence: CAIGDREHQPQHF.

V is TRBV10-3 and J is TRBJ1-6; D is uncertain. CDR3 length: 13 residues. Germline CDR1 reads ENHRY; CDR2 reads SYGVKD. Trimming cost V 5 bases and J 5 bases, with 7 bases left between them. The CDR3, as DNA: TGTGCCATCAGTCGGGAGAATAATTCACCCCTCCACTTT. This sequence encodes CAISRENNSPLHF.

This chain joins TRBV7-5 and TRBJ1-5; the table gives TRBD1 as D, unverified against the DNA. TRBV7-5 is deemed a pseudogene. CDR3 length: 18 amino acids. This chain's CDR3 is CVRSSGTGTRFSNQPQHF. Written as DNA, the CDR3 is TGTGTCAGAAGCTCGGGGACAGGGACGAGATTCAGCAATCAGCCCCAGCATTTT.

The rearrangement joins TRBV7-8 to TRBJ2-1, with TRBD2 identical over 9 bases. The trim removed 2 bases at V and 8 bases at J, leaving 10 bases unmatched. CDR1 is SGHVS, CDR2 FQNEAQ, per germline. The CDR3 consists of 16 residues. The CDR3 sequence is CASSLFAREGFDEQFF. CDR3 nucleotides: TGTGCCAGCAGCTTATTCGCGCGGGAGGGCTTCGATGAGCAGTTCTTC.

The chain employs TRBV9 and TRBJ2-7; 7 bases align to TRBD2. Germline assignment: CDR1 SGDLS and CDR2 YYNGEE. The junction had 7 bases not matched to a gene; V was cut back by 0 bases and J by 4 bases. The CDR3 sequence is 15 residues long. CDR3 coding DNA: TGTGCCAGCAGCGTAGTCGAAGGGAGGGGATACGAGCAGTACTTC. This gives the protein CASSVVEGRGYEQYF.

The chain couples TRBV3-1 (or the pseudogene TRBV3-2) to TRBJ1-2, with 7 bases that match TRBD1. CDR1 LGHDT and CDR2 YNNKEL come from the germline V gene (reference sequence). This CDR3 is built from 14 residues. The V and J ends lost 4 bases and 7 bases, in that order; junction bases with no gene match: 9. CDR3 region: CASSRGEGAGGYTF. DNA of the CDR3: TGTGCCAGCAGCCGTGGCGAGGGGGCCGGTGGCTACACCTTC.

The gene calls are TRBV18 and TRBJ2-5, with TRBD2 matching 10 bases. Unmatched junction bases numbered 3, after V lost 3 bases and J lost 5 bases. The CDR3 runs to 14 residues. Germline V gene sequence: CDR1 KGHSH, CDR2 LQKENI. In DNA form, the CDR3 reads TGTGCCAGCTCACCCTTAGCGGGAGGCGAGACCCAGTACTTC. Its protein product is CASSPLAGGETQYF.

The CDR3 sequence: CAAGVLGDLDTQYF. Written as DNA, the CDR3 is TGTGCGGCGGGAGTGCTCGGGGACCTTGATACGCAGTATTTT. The chain joins TRBV6-4 to TRBJ2-3; TRBD2 matches at 7 bases. Germline V gene lookup returns CDR1 MRHNA and CDR2 SNTAGT. This CDR3 is 14 amino acids long.

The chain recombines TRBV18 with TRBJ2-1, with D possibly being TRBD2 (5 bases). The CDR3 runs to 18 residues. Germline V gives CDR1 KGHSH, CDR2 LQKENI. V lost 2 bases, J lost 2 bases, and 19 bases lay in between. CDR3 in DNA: TGTGCCAGCTCACCAAATCTCGCCAGACTAAAAACCTACAATGAGCAGTTCTTC. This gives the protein CASSPNLARLKTYNEQFF.

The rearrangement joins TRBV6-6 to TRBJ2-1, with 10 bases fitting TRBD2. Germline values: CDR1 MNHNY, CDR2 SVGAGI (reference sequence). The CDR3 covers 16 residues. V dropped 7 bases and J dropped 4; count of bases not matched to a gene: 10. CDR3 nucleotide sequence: TGTGCCAGCACCTATCGCCGGACTAGCGGATACAATGAGCAGTTCTTC. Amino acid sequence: CASTYRRTSGYNEQFF.

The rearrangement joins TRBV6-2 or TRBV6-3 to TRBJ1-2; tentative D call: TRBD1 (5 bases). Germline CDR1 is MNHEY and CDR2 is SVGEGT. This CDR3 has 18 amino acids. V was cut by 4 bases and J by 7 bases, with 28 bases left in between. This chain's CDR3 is CASSSGGTRGTFGGGYTF. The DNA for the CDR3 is TGTGCCAGCAGTTCCGGCGGGACGAGGGGTACGTTTGGTGGTGGCTACACCTTC.

Written as DNA, the CDR3 is TGCAGCGCTGGACAGGGCGATCAGCCCCAGCATTTT. Its translation is CSAGQGDQPQHF. This chain uses TRBV29-1 with TRBJ1-5; 8 bases are a match to TRBD1. Germline V gene lookup returns CDR1 SQVTM and CDR2 ANQGSEA. V dropped 7 bases and J dropped 5; count of bases not matched to a gene: 4. This CDR3 has 12 residues. The variable domain in full, with the rest retrieved from reference TRBV29-1 and TRBJ1-5, is SAVISQKPSRDICQRGTSLTIQCQVDSQVTMMFWYRQQPGQSLTLIATANQGSEATYESGFVIDKFPISRPNLTFSTLTVSNMSPEDSSIYLCSAGQGDQPQHFGDGTRLSIL.

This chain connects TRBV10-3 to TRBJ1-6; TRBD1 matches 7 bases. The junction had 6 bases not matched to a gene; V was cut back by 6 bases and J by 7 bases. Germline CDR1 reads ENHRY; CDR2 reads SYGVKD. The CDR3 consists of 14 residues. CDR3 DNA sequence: TGTGCCATCAGCGCTGGGACAGAGAATTCACCCCTCCACTTT. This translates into CAISAGTENSPLHF.

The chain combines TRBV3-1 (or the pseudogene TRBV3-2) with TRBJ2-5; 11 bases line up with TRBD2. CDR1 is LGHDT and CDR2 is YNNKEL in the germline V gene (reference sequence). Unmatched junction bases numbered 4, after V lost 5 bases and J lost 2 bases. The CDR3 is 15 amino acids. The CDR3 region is CASSLAGGRQETQYF. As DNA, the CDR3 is TGTGCCAGCAGCTTAGCGGGGGGGCGGCAAGAGACCCAGTACTTC.

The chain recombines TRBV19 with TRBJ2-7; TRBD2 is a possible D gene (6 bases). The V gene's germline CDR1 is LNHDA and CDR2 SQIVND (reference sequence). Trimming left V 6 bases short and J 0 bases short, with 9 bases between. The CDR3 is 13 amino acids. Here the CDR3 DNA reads TGTGCCAGTAGCCCGGACTACTCCTACGAGCAGTACTTC. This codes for CASSPDYSYEQYF.

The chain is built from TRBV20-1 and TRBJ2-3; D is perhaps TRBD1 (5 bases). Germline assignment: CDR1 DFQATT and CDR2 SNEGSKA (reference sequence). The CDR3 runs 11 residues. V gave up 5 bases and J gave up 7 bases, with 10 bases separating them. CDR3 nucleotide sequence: TGCAGTGCTCAGGGTCCTAATACGCAGTATTTT. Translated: CSAQGPNTQYF.

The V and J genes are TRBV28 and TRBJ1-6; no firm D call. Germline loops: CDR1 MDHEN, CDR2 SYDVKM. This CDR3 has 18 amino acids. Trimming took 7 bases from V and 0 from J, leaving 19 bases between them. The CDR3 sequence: CASTLAGRASSYNSPLHF. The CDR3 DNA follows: TGTGCCAGCACTCTTGCGGGTAGGGCGAGCTCCTATAATTCACCCCTCCACTTT.

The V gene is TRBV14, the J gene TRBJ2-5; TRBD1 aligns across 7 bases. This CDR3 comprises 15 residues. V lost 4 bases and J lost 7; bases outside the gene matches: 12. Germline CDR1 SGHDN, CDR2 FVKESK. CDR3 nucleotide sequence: TGTGCCAGCAGCCCAGGGACAGTTGACTGGGGGACCCAGTACTTC. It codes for CASSPGTVDWGTQYF.

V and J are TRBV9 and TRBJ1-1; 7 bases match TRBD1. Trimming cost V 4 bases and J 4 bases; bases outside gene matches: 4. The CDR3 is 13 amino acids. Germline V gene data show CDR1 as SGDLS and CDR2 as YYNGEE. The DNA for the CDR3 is TGTGCCAGCAGCAAGGGGGCGACCACTGAAGCTTTCTTT. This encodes CASSKGATTEAFF. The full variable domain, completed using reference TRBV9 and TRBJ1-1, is DSGVTQTPKHLITATGQRVTLRCSPRSGDLSVYWYQQSLDQGLQFLIQYYNGEERAKGNILERFSAQQFPDLHSELNLSSLELGDSALYFCASSKGATTEAFFGQGTRLTVV.